The clone carrying this T cell receptor (beta chain) appeared many times. UMIs were added to TCR cDNA along with a universal primer site when it was made by 5'RACE template switching. TCRdb used MiXCR to reprocess the 5' RACE reads, holding one entry per CDR3 protein. The sample consists of 300,000 to 450,000 distinct CDR3 sequences, about 6.2% of them appearing once. This sample was taken from a study of T cells after yellow fever vaccination. V was cut by 6 bases and J by 4 bases, with 16 bases left in between. Germline CDR1 MNHEY, CDR2 SVGEGT. This CDR3 comprises 14 residues. The source of this sequence is a man aged 25-40 years who received the YFV17D yellow fever vaccine. The material was PBMCs, obtained 5 days after the yellow fever booster vaccination. The chain employs TRBV6-2 or TRBV6-3 and TRBJ2-7; D is possibly TRBD2 (5 bases). The CDR3 DNA sequence: TGTGCCAGCAGACAACCCGGGGATAGATACGAGCAGTACTTC. Amino acid sequence: CASRQPGDRYEQYF.